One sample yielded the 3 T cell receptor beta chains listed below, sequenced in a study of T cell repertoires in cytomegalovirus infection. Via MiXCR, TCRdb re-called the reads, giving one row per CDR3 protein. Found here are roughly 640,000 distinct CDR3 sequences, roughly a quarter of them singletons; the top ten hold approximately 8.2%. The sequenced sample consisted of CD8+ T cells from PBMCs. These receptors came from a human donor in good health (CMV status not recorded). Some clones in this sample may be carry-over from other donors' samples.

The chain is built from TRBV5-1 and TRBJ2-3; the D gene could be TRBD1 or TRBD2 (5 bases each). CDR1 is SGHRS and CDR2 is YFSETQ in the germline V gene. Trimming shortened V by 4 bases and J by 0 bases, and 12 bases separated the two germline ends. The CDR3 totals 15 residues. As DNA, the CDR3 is TGCGCCAGCAGCGCCGGGACCCATAGCACAGATACGCAGTATTTT. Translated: CASSAGTHSTDTQYF.

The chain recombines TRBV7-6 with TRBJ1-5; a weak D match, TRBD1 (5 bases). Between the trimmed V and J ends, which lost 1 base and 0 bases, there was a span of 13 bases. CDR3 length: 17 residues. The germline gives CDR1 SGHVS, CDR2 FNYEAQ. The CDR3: CASSLVLGDYSNQPQHF. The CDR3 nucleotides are TGTGCCAGCAGCTTAGTTTTAGGGGACTATAGCAATCAGCCCCAGCATTTT.

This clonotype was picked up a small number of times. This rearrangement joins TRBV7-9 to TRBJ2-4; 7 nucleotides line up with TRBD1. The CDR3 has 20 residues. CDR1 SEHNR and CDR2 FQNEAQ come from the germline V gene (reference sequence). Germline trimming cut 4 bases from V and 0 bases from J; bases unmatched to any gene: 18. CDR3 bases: TGTGCCAGCAGCTCCGCACCGGGACAGAGAAACATGTTAGCCAAAAACATTCAGTACTTC. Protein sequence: CASSSAPGQRNMLAKNIQYF.